This T cell receptor (beta chain) was captured by sequencing in a study of T cell responses to AZD1222 COVID-19 vaccine. About the study: Pooled in the analysis were second doses at about 4 or about 12 weeks. The study, taken as a whole, reports: Baseline serology detected seropositivity in only six AZD1222 recipients. Regions 160-218 and 743-854 held dominance among vaccine-associated CD4 TCRs, which spanned spike. Most donors were white British, females outnumbered males, and clonal diversity was possibly underestimated.

On this clone: Its antigen remains unknown.

The CDR3 consists of 15 residues. V lost 4 bases, J lost 4 bases, and 14 bases lay in between. Germline-derived CDR1 and CDR2 are SGHAT and FQNNGV. The protocol was immunoSEQ multiplex PCR, while the TCRdb copy is restricted to in-frame clones and leaves out a portion. The sample lists approximately 120,000 clones; over 75% were seen once. The clonotype comes from an adult in good health. The V call is TRBV11-2, the J call TRBJ2-1; possible D gene TRBD2, 6 bases. The source material was peripheral blood, sampled on day 0 of AZD1222 vaccination. The CDR3 reads CASSSDSGTYNEQFF. The CDR3 bases are TGTGCCAGCAGCTCCGATAGCGGTACGTACAATGAGCAGTTCTTC.